The next 14 T cell receptor beta chains were all read from a single sample in a study of cytomegalovirus exposure and HLA in healthy donors. The PCR used 60 Vbeta and 13 Jbeta primers. Produced via immunoSEQ multiplex PCR; TCRdb's table is partial and in-frame only. There are some 140,000 clones in the sample; around 79% occur only once, and roughly 0.87% lies in the top ten. Sequencing was done on a sample of PBMCs. These receptors all come from a young man in good health and CMV-seronegative.

This sequence joins TRBV6-5 and TRBJ1-2; 8 bases are shared with TRBD1. The V segment lost 10 bases and the J segment 8 bases; nucleotides outside the gene matches: 9. The CDR3 extends over 12 amino acids. Looked up from germline, CDR1 is MNHEY and CDR2 is SVGAGI. CDR3 DNA: TGTGCCACCGTCCAGGGGGCGGGAGGCTACACCTTC. Its translation: CATVQGAGGYTF.

The chain is built from TRBV29-1 and TRBJ1-1, with 9 bases lining up with TRBD1. The CDR3 extends over 15 amino acids. Germline loops: CDR1 SQVTM, CDR2 ANQGSEA. J lost 0 bases, V lost 4 bases, and 6 bases had no gene match. In nucleotides, the CDR3 is TGCAGCGTTGGGCAGGACAGGGGTCTGAACACTGAAGCTTTCTTT. This sequence encodes CSVGQDRGLNTEAFF.

Comments on this clone: Other DNA sequences in the sample encode the same CDR3. The chain employs TRBV19 and TRBJ1-1; no clear D. The V end lost 3 bases, the J end lost 5 bases, and 10 bases lay between the germline ends. CDR3 length: 13 residues. Germline V gives CDR1 LNHDA, CDR2 SQIVND (reference sequence). CDR3 coding DNA: TGTGCCAGTAGTATCGGAGGACTGACTGAAGCTTTCTTT. Translation gives CASSIGGLTEAFF.

The chain uses TRBV2 and TRBJ1-5; D is ambiguous. The CDR3 consists of 12 residues. V dropped 5 bases and J dropped 3 bases, with 5 bases sitting between them. Per germline, CDR1 SNHLY and CDR2 FYNNEI. CDR3: CASSKPNQPQHF. The CDR3 DNA sequence: TGTGCCAGCAGTAAGCCCAATCAGCCCCAGCATTTT.

V and J are TRBV15 and TRBJ2-3, with a possible D match to TRBD1 (6 bases). V was cut by 5 bases and J by 1 base, with 13 bases left in between. From germline, CDR1 is LNHNV and CDR2 YYDKDF (reference sequence). The CDR3 has 15 amino acids. Written as DNA, the CDR3 is TGTGCCACCAGCGGAGGACAGAGAGGCACAGATACGCAGTATTTT. Encoded protein: CATSGGQRGTDTQYF.

The genes are TRBV7-2 and TRBJ2-1; 8 bases match TRBD1. The V and J ends lost 6 bases and 4 bases, in that order; junction bases with no gene match: 5. This CDR3 has 14 amino acids. Germline lookup yields CDR1 SGHTA and CDR2 FQGNSA. The CDR3 DNA follows: TGTGCCAGCAGTCCCCGGACAGGGTACAATGAGCAGTTCTTC. Amino acids: CASSPRTGYNEQFF.

The gene calls are TRBV7-8 and TRBJ2-2; D is ambiguous. This CDR3 is built from 17 residues. Per the germline V gene, CDR1 is SGHVS and CDR2 is FQNEAQ. V dropped 5 bases and J dropped 5 bases, with 21 bases sitting between them. In DNA form, the CDR3 reads TGTGCCAGCAGCCCCTTCGCGACTGACCGACGGACCGGGGAGCTGTTTTTT. This translates into CASSPFATDRRTGELFF.

The chain couples TRBV7-8 to TRBJ2-7; 8 bases are a match to TRBD1. J was trimmed by 5 bases and V by 2 bases; bases with no gene match: 8. The CDR3 has 15 amino acids. The germline gives CDR1 SGHVS, CDR2 FQNEAQ. CDR3: CASSLFVQGANEQYF. Written as DNA, the CDR3 is TGTGCCAGCAGCTTATTTGTCCAGGGGGCTAACGAGCAGTACTTC.

There are a few counts of this clone. The chain carries TRBV6-1 and TRBJ2-7; 8 positions agree with TRBD1. Germline V lookup: CDR1 MNHNS, CDR2 SASEGT. The CDR3 extends over 14 amino acids. The V segment lost 7 bases and the J segment 4 bases; nucleotides outside the gene matches: 9. The CDR3 region is CASTTRTGTYEQYF. In DNA, the CDR3 is TGTGCCAGCACCACCCGGACAGGGACGTACGAGCAGTACTTC.

This clone came up a few times. The chain has TRBV6-6 and TRBJ2-7, with TRBD1 matching over 8 bases. V lost 8 bases and J lost 3; bases outside the gene matches: 9. The germline CDR1 and CDR2 sequences are MNHNY and SVGAGI (reference sequence). CDR3 length equals 14 residues. DNA for the CDR3: TGTGCCAGCTCCGAGCCAGGGGGCTTCTACGAGCAGTACTTC. Its protein product is CASSEPGGFYEQYF.

V usage is TRBV18 and J usage is TRBJ2-7, with D tentatively TRBD2 (6 bases). V shed 6 bases and J shed 0 bases, with 21 bases lying between them. CDR3 length: 17 amino acids. Germline CDR1 is KGHSH and CDR2 is LQKENI. The CDR3, as DNA: TGTGCCAGCTCGTCCCTGTTCGGGGGTCCCTCCTCCTACGAGCAGTACTTC. Translated, it gives CASSSLFGGPSSYEQYF.

This clone was detected once. CDR3 residues: CASSVGQGGEQYF. The CDR3 DNA reads TGTGCCAGCAGCGTAGGACAGGGCGGCGAGCAGTACTTC. V and J are TRBV9 and TRBJ2-7; TRBD1 matches at 7 bases. Germline V CDR1 and CDR2: SGDLS, YYNGEE. V was clipped by 0 bases and J by 6 bases; unmatched bases: 3. The CDR3 is made up of 13 amino acids. Drawing the rest from reference TRBV9 and TRBJ2-7, the complete variable domain is DSGVTQTPKHLITATGQRVTLRCSPRSGDLSVYWYQQSLDQGLQFLIQYYNGEERAKGNILERFSAQQFPDLHSELNLSSLELGDSALYFCASSVGQGGEQYFGPGTRLTVT.

The chain employs TRBV7-8 and TRBJ1-1; a possible D gene is TRBD1 (6 bases). The CDR3 sequence is 15 residues long. CDR1 is SGHVS and CDR2 is FQNEAQ in the germline V gene. The ends were cut back, 6 bases at V and 1 base at J, with 15 bases in the middle. CDR3: CASSRSRGANTEAFF. The CDR3 DNA reads TGTGCCAGCAGTCGGAGCAGGGGAGCGAACACTGAAGCTTTCTTT. The complete variable domain, with remaining parts taken from reference TRBV7-8 and TRBJ1-1, reads GAGVSQSPRYKVAKRGQDVALRCDPISGHVSLFWYQQALGQGPEFLTYFQNEAQLDKSGLPSDRFFAERPEGSVSTLKIQRTQQEDSAVYLCASSRSRGANTEAFFGQGTRLTVV.

This chain connects TRBV27 to TRBJ1-6; 10 nucleotides line up with TRBD1. This CDR3 is built from 17 residues. V shed 3 bases and J 7 bases; nucleotides not matched to a gene: 9. Germline CDR1 and CDR2: MNHEY and SMNVEV (reference sequence). The CDR3 loop is CASSFLSTGGGNSPLHF. The CDR3 bases are TGTGCCAGCAGTTTTTTATCGACAGGGGGCGGAAATTCACCCCTCCACTTT.